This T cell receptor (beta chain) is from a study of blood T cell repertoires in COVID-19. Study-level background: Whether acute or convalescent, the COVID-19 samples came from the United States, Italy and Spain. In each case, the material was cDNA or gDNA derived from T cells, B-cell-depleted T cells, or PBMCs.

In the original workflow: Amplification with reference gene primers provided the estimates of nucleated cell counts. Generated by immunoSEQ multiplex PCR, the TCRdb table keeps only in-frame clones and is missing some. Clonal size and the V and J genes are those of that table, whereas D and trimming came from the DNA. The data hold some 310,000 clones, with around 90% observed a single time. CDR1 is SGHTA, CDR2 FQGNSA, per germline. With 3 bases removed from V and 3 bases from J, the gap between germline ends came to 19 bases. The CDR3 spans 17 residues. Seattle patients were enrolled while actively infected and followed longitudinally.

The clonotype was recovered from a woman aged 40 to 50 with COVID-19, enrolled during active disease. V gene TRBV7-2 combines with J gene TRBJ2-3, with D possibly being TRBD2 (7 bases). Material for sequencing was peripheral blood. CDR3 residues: CASSFRGGGIGTDTQYF. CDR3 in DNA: TGTGCCAGCAGCTTTAGAGGGGGGGGCATAGGTACAGATACGCAGTATTTT.